This T cell receptor beta chain was identified during a study of OX40 agonist ivuxolimab in advanced cancers. Study results and limitations: At doses 0.1 to 3.0 mg/kg, CD4+ and CD8+ clones expanded. Expanded peripheral T cell antigen specificity was not determined.

TCRdb's table, derived via immunoSEQ multiplex PCR, lists solely in-frame clones and lacks some. The sample contains some 70,000 clones, under 90% of which appear only once. The V gene's germline CDR1 is LNHNV and CDR2 YYDKDF (reference sequence). The CDR3 is 16 amino acids. The junction had 6 bases not matched to a gene; V was cut back by 1 base and J by 1 base. With regard to this clone: Its specificity is unknown.

The sample in question was CD4+ or CD8+ T cells sorted from blood, obtained in a trial of the OX40 agonist ivuxolimab. The chain recombines TRBV15 with TRBJ1-2; 7 bases agree with TRBD1. This TCR was sampled from an adult with an advanced solid tumor such as melanoma, head and neck, liver or kidney cancer. The CDR3 region has the DNA TGTGCCACCAGCAGAGGGGACAGCGACGTTAACTATGGCTACACCTTC. This encodes CATSRGDSDVNYGYTF.